The 2 T cell receptor beta chains in this list originate from one sample, sequenced in a study of immune evolution from preneoplasia to lung adenocarcinoma (dated by TCRdb to 2020 to 2022). Libraries were prepared through the immunoSEQ multiplex PCR assay. Sourced from immuneACCESS, this table was stored by TCRdb with only in-frame sequences that have V and J called. A share of the clones is absent; for the studies checked, an unresolved V gene accounts for under half, and the remainder has no known explanation. For this sample the table gives a few thousand clones, of which approximately 80% were detected only once. The ten most abundant clones make up 20% to 25% of the sample. Source material: FFPE adjacent normal lung tissue. Receptors originate from an older donor with lung adenocarcinoma.

V gene TRBV4-1 combines with J gene TRBJ2-1, with 7 bases fitting TRBD1. Trimming took 1 base from V and 7 from J; bases not matched to a gene: 7. CDR1 is MGHRA and CDR2 is YSYEKL in the germline V gene. The CDR3 has 15 residues. Written as DNA, the CDR3 is TGCGCCAGCAGCCAAGGAATCAGGGGGAATAATGAGCAGTTCTTC. Translated: CASSQGIRGNNEQFF.

V usage is TRBV11-2 and J usage is TRBJ1-4; TRBD1 matches at 7 bases. This CDR3 is 17 amino acids long. Trimming removed 4 bases from V and 7 bases from J; junction bases left unmatched: 15. Germline-derived CDR1 and CDR2 are SGHAT and FQNNGV. The CDR3 DNA reads as TGTGCCAGCAGCTCCGGGACAGTCCGCCAACTAGGTGAAAAACTGTTTTTT. Encoded protein: CASSSGTVRQLGEKLFF.